Below, 4 T cell receptor beta chains from the same sample are listed, as sequenced in a study of T-cell reconstitution after alpha-beta-depleted transplantation in children. During its preparation, the TCRbeta library received unique molecular identifiers. Each CDR3 protein gets one entry after TCRdb re-called the PCR reads with MiXCR. The repertoire holds over 550,000 distinct CDR3 sequences, with about 11% as singletons. Sequenced here: PBMCs from the stem cell graft donor, sampled from the stem cell graft. The source is a human donor who donated a stem cell graft to a child with acute myeloid leukemia.

This clonotype has more than one count but fewer than ten. This sequence joins TRBV7-2 and TRBJ2-3; 8 nucleotides line up with TRBD2. The CDR3 length is 15 residues. V shed 3 bases and J 0 bases; nucleotides not matched to a gene: 2. Germline V gene lookup returns CDR1 SGHTA and CDR2 FQGNSA. CDR3: CASSFRLASTDTQYF. The CDR3 coding sequence is TGTGCCAGCAGCTTTCGACTAGCGAGCACAGATACGCAGTATTTT.

In its sample, this clonotype was seen many times. This chain links TRBV24-1 with TRBJ2-4; D gene uncertain. Per the germline V gene, CDR1 is KGHDR and CDR2 is SFDVKD. The CDR3 runs to 14 residues. Trimming took 3 bases from V and 1 from J, leaving 6 bases between them. DNA of the CDR3: TGTGCCACCAGTGATGTGGGTGCCAAAAACATTCAGTACTTC. Amino acid sequence: CATSDVGAKNIQYF.

At least ten counts were recorded for this clonotype. The chain links TRBV28 to TRBJ2-7; D is uncertain. Trimming pared 3 bases from V and 3 bases from J, leaving 6 bases between. This CDR3 comprises 12 residues. The germline V gene has CDR1 MDHEN and CDR2 SYDVKM. The CDR3 sequence: CASSFLSYEQYF. The CDR3 DNA is TGTGCCAGCAGTTTTTTAAGCTACGAGCAGTACTTC.

The chain has TRBV24-1 and TRBJ2-1; D is unresolved. Looked up from germline, CDR1 is KGHDR and CDR2 is SFDVKD. This CDR3 comprises 15 residues. V dropped 6 bases and J dropped 0 bases, with 11 bases sitting between them. CDR3 loop: CATSTYLSSYNEQFF. In DNA form, the CDR3 reads TGTGCCACCAGTACCTACTTGTCCTCCTACAATGAGCAGTTCTTC.